These 18 T cell receptor beta chains were all obtained from the same sample, sequenced in a study of T cell responses to AZD1222 COVID-19 vaccine. Profiling relied on immunoSEQ multiplex PCR, and the TCRdb table lists in-frame clones only, not all of them. This sample has 100,000 to 150,000 clones, with around 89% found just once. This material consisted of peripheral blood, taken 28 days after the second AZD1222 dose. The source of these receptors is an adult who received the AZD1222 COVID-19 vaccine.

This chain joins TRBV9 and TRBJ1-2, with D maybe TRBD1 (5 bases). This CDR3 comprises 14 residues. Looked up from germline, CDR1 is SGDLS and CDR2 is YYNGEE. Trimming stripped 3 bases from V and 8 bases from J, with 17 bases between. The CDR3 is CASSANRDAGGYTF. As DNA, the CDR3 is TGTGCCAGCAGCGCTAACCGGGACGCTGGGGGCTACACCTTC.

V is TRBV5-1 and J is TRBJ2-1; 15 bases are a match to TRBD2. The CDR3 contains 18 residues. V was pared by 4 bases and J by 6 bases, with 11 bases of the junction left unmatched. Germline CDR1 reads SGHRS; CDR2 reads YFSETQ. The CDR3 is CASSRGTSGGSIFNEQFF. DNA for the CDR3: TGCGCCAGCAGCCGTGGGACTAGCGGGGGGTCTATTTTCAATGAGCAGTTCTTC.

V gene TRBV4-2 combines with J gene TRBJ2-5, with D possibly matching TRBD1 (5 bases). Trimming cost V 4 bases and J 2 bases, with 20 bases left between them. The CDR3 covers 17 residues. Germline loops: CDR1 LGHNA, CDR2 YNFKEQ. This CDR3 is CASSPTNRPERQETQYF. For the CDR3, the DNA is TGTGCCAGCAGCCCCACGAACAGGCCGGAACGTCAAGAGACCCAGTACTTC.

This clone was observed a single time. The rearrangement uses TRBV19 and TRBJ1-1; maybe TRBD1 (6 bases). Trimming left V 3 bases short and J 2 bases short, with 10 bases between. This CDR3 spans 14 amino acids. Germline-derived CDR1 and CDR2 are LNHDA and SQIVND (reference sequence). CDR3 sequence (DNA): TGTGCCAGTAGTATCAGGGACACTAACACTGAAGCTTTCTTT. Translation gives CASSIRDTNTEAFF. The variable domain in full, with the rest retrieved from reference TRBV19 and TRBJ1-1, is DGGITQSPKYLFRKEGQNVTLSCEQNLNHDAMYWYRQDPGQGLRLIYYSQIVNDFQKGDIAEGYSVSREKKESFPLTVTSAQKNPTAFYLCASSIRDTNTEAFFGQGTRLTVV.

The chain links TRBV7-9 to TRBJ1-4; the D is unclear. Germline V gene lookup returns CDR1 SEHNR and CDR2 FQNEAQ (reference sequence). V was shortened by 2 bases and J by 8 bases, with 15 bases between the two germline ends. CDR3 length: 15 amino acids. The CDR3 reads CASSLTLGAREKLFF. In DNA form, the CDR3 reads TGTGCCAGCAGCTTAACCCTGGGCGCAAGGGAAAAACTGTTTTTT.

The rearrangement joins TRBV6-5 to TRBJ2-5; D remains ambiguous. The germline CDR1 and CDR2 sequences are MNHEY and SVGAGI. Trimming stripped 2 bases from V and 5 bases from J, with 9 bases between. The CDR3 extends over 13 amino acids. The CDR3 bases are TGTGCCAGCAGTTACCCCCCAGCGGAGACCCAGTACTTC. This encodes CASSYPPAETQYF.

The V call is TRBV2, the J call TRBJ2-7; maybe TRBD1 (6 bases). The CDR3 sequence is 13 residues long. The germline V gene has CDR1 SNHLY and CDR2 FYNNEI. V was pared by 6 bases and J by 4 bases, with 13 bases between. CDR3 protein: CASRTQGSYEQYF. The DNA for the CDR3 is TGTGCCAGCAGAACACAGGGATCTTACGAGCAGTACTTC.

The rearrangement joins TRBV7-8 to TRBJ2-3; D gene ambiguous. This CDR3 spans 14 amino acids. V was pared by 7 bases and J by 0 bases, with 11 bases between. The germline gives CDR1 SGHVS, CDR2 FQNEAQ. The DNA of the CDR3 is TGTGCCAGCAACGCAACAGTTAGCACAGATACGCAGTATTTT. Its translation is CASNATVSTDTQYF.

The V gene is TRBV5-1, the J gene TRBJ1-1; D not certain. Germline loops: CDR1 SGHRS, CDR2 YFSETQ. The CDR3 covers 14 residues. Deletions cut 4 bases from V and 6 bases from J, with 16 bases between. The CDR3 loop reads CASSAGLLGSEAFF. As DNA, the CDR3 is TGCGCCAGCAGCGCGGGCCTTCTGGGGTCTGAAGCTTTCTTT.

The chain carries TRBV7-2 and TRBJ2-1, with TRBD2 matching over 11 bases. The length of the CDR3 is 15 residues. Germline CDR1 SGHTA, CDR2 FQGNSA. With V trimmed by 3 bases and J by 9 bases, 7 bases remained unmatched. The CDR3 sequence: CASSLKTSGNGEQFF. The CDR3 DNA reads as TGTGCCAGCAGCTTGAAGACTAGCGGGAACGGTGAGCAGTTCTTC.

The J gene is TRBJ1-2, the V gene TRBV6-2 or TRBV6-3; perhaps TRBD1 as D (6 bases). Germline lookup yields CDR1 MNHEY and CDR2 SVGEGT. CDR3 size: 15 residues. Trimming stripped 5 bases from V and 4 bases from J, with 17 bases between. CDR3 bases: TGTGCCAGCAGTCCCCCCCCAGGGGCCGCCTATGGCTACACCTTC. Its protein is CASSPPPGAAYGYTF.

The chain carries TRBV6-5 and TRBJ1-1; D uncertain. Germline V gives CDR1 MNHEY, CDR2 SVGAGI. The germline V and J ends were trimmed by 2 bases and 7 bases, with 8 bases remaining between them. The CDR3 spans 12 residues. CDR3 amino acids: CASSYGGIEAFF. In nucleotides, the CDR3 is TGTGCCAGCAGTTACGGAGGGATTGAAGCTTTCTTT.

CDR3 coding DNA: TGCGCCAGCAGTCTCATTCTAGCGCGAACCTACAATGAGCAGTTCTTC. Its translation is CASSLILARTYNEQFF. The chain couples TRBV23-1 to TRBJ2-1; a weak D match, TRBD2 (6 bases). TRBV23-1 is reported as an ORF; its role is uncertain. The CDR3 loop spans 16 amino acids. V lost 4 bases to trimming and J lost 2 bases, with 15 bases between them.

The chain carries TRBV7-8 and TRBJ1-5; D is uncertain. In germline, CDR1 is SGHVS, CDR2 FQNEAQ. Trimming left V 2 bases short and J 0 bases short, with 11 bases between. This CDR3 is built from 16 residues. The CDR3 bases are TGTGCCAGCAGCTTATCACCGGGTTATAGCAATCAGCCCCAGCATTTT. This sequence encodes CASSLSPGYSNQPQHF. Full variable domain (missing parts from reference TRBV7-8 and TRBJ1-5): GAGVSQSPRYKVAKRGQDVALRCDPISGHVSLFWYQQALGQGPEFLTYFQNEAQLDKSGLPSDRFFAERPEGSVSTLKIQRTQQEDSAVYLCASSLSPGYSNQPQHFGDGTRLSIL.

The genes are TRBV5-6 and TRBJ1-1; D ambiguous. CDR1 and CDR2 from the germline V gene are SGHDT and YYEEEE. The ends were cut back, 3 bases at V and 3 bases at J, with 9 bases in the middle. The CDR3 is 13 residues long. CDR3 sequence (DNA): TGTGCCAGCAGCTCTGAGGGTGACACTGAAGCTTTCTTT. Translation: CASSSEGDTEAFF.

The chain recombines TRBV2 with TRBJ2-2; 9 positions match TRBD2. The CDR3 is 14 amino acids. The junction had 3 bases not matched to a gene; V was cut back by 4 bases and J by 6 bases. Germline CDR1 and CDR2: SNHLY and FYNNEI. In DNA, the CDR3 is TGTGCCAGCAGTGTGCGGGAGGGTGCCGGGGAGCTGTTTTTT. Translation gives CASSVREGAGELFF.

The gene calls are TRBV7-9 and TRBJ1-4; 7 bases align to TRBD1. The CDR3 is made up of 14 amino acids. With 5 bases clipped from V and 6 bases from J, the junction kept 6 bases outside the gene matches. Germline-derived CDR1 and CDR2 are SEHNR and FQNEAQ (reference sequence). The CDR3 protein is CASSRDREDEKLFF. The CDR3 nucleotides read TGTGCCAGCAGCCGCGACAGGGAAGATGAAAAACTGTTTTTT.

This clone has just a few counts. The chain couples TRBV27 to TRBJ1-2; D not resolved. Trimming removed 0 bases at V and 0 bases at J, with 8 bases between. Looked up from germline, CDR1 is MNHEY and CDR2 is SMNVEV (reference sequence). The CDR3 is made up of 15 amino acids. The CDR3 reads CASSLSAAANYGYTF. For the CDR3, the DNA is TGTGCCAGCAGTTTATCGGCAGCAGCTAACTATGGCTACACCTTC.